The 3 T cell receptor beta chains given below trace back to one sample, sequenced in a study of blood T cell repertoires in COVID-19. TCRdb's table, derived via immunoSEQ multiplex PCR, lists solely in-frame clones and lacks some. The sample has 200,000 to 250,000 clones; approximately 90% are singletons. Sequenced: peripheral blood. These receptors all stem from a man aged 50 to 59 with acute or convalescent COVID-19.

The chain recombines TRBV5-1 with TRBJ1-1, with D maybe TRBD1 (6 bases). V shed 6 bases and J shed 1 base, with 10 bases lying between them. The CDR3 runs 13 residues. The germline CDR1 and CDR2 sequences are SGHRS and YFSETQ. The CDR3 nucleotides are TGCGCCAGCAAGGACAGCCGGAACACTGAAGCTTTCTTT. Its protein product is CASKDSRNTEAFF.

The V and J genes are TRBV11-2 and TRBJ1-4, with unresolved D. The CDR3 extends over 14 amino acids. Germline V gives CDR1 SGHAT, CDR2 FQNNGV. The V and J ends lost 4 bases and 7 bases respectively, with 13 bases between them. The DNA of the CDR3 is TGTGCCAGCAGCTCACAAGAAGGAGGTGAAAAACTGTTTTTT. Translation: CASSSQEGGEKLFF.

The chain combines TRBV7-8 with TRBJ2-7, with a weak D call TRBD2 (7 bases). Trimming left V 2 bases short and J 0 bases short, with 11 bases between. Germline assignment: CDR1 SGHVS and CDR2 FQNEAQ. The CDR3 length is 15 residues. CDR3 bases: TGTGCCAGCAGCTTAAGGGCGGGGGCCTCCTACGAGCAGTACTTC. Its translation: CASSLRAGASYEQYF.